The rows below give T cell receptor beta chains drawn from one sample of a study of CD8+ T cells in alopecia areata. The table came from immunoSEQ multiplex PCR; TCRdb's copy has only in-frame clones and leaves some out. The repertoire holds over 15,000 clones, with roughly 60% as singletons. The sequenced sample consisted of skin. Receptor source: a human donor with alopecia areata. Both conserved end residues are trimmed from each CDR3.

V: TRBV12-5; CDR3: ASGFLSGANVLT
V: TRBV10-1; CDR3: AREAGTPTNEQF
V: TRBV5-6; CDR3: ASSLGRNTGELF
V: TRBV13; CDR3: ASSYQGVGRYEQY
V: TRBV6-1; CDR3: ASQRGGNTEAF
V: TRBV28; CDR3: ASSSRTFDEQF
V: TRBV6-1; CDR3: ASSDIIWPNQPQH
V: TRBV27; CDR3: ASSVRWTGELF
V: TRBV2; CDR3: AISFGTNTEAF
V: TRBV18; CDR3: ASSPLDRGWQY
V: TRBV6-5; CDR3: ASRETGYYEQY
V: TRBV10-3; CDR3: AIRGTGEGYEQY
V: TRBV7-3; CDR3: ASSLTSGGYTEAF
V: TRBV10-3; CDR3: AISDQTTNTGELF
V: TRBV7-9; CDR3: ASGLDGTGSNYGYT
V: TRBV7-6; CDR3: ASSLYVSSYNEQF
V: TRBV27; CDR3: ASSLLRTGVTDTQY
V: TRBV28; CDR3: ASSLIGTGGATNEKLF
V: TRBV5-1; CDR3: ASSLDNEQF
V: TRBV20-1; CDR3: SARLVYEQY
V: TRBV5-1; CDR3: ASSWRTSPYNEQF
V: TRBV4-3; CDR3: ASSHRWGQPQH
V: TRBV7-2; CDR3: ASSFTSVQETQY
V: TRBV6-1; CDR3: ASSEMVRRRSNQPQH
V: TRBV27; CDR3: ASSPSERSGANVLT
V: TRBV28; CDR3: ASSSPRGSGTDTQY
V: TRBV7-1; CDR3: ASSLAQGYTEAF
V: TRBV2; CDR3: ASSWTENTEAF
V: TRBV11-3; CDR3: ASSSIKSANVLT
V: TRBV19; CDR3: ASSIGRTSRRGGELF
V: TRBV10-3; CDR3: AISESPVWFVDEQF
V: TRBV30; CDR3: AWSVQDTQY
V: TRBV28; CDR3: ASSLSGVTGQILYEQY
V: TRBV27; CDR3: ASSTGQGDSYEQY
V: TRBV7-9; CDR3: ASSSDRGYEQY
V: TRBV20-1; CDR3: SASYRDEQY
V: TRBV30; CDR3: AWSLGRTYGYT
V: TRBV7-8; CDR3: ASSLYGSGNPYEQY
V: TRBV9; CDR3: ASSPGTGPYEQY
V: TRBV4-2; CDR3: ASSAQSGANVLT
V: TRBV11-2; CDR3: ASSLWVREGTGELF
V: TRBV6-6; CDR3: ASSYPGQGEY
V: TRBV5-6; CDR3: ASSKLASTDTQY
V: TRBV7-3; CDR3: ASSLHYGGSLVPVPYEQY
V: TRBV5-4; CDR3: ASSFSGSLYEQF
V: TRBV28; CDR3: ASSGQMNTEAF
V: TRBV4-2; CDR3: ASSPPSIPNTGELF
V: TRBV5-1; CDR3: ASSLAASGAYNEQF
V: TRBV5-4; CDR3: ASSSGQQETQY